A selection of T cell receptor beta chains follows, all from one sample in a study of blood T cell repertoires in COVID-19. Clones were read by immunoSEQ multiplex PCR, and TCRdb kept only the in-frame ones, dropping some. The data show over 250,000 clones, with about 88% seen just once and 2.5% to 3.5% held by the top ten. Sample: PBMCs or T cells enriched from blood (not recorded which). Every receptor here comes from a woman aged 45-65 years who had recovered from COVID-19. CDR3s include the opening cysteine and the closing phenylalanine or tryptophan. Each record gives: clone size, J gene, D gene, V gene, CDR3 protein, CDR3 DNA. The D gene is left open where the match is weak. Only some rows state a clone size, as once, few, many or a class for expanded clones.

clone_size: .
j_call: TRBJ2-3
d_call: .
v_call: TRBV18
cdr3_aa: CASSLLGQLGADTQYF
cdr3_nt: TGTGCCAGCTCACTTCTCGGACAGCTTGGAGCAGATACGCAGTATTTT

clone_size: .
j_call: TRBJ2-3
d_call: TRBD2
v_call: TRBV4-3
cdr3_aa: CASSQGIAGAGDTQYF
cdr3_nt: TGCGCCAGCAGCCAAGGTATAGCGGGAGCTGGAGATACGCAGTATTTT

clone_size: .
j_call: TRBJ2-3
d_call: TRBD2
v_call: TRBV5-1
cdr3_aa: CASSILAGATDTQYF
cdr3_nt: TGCGCCAGCAGCATTCTAGCGGGAGCTACAGATACGCAGTATTTT

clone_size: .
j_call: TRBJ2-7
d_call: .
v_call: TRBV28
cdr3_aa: CAAGQLYEQYF
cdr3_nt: TGTGCCGCGGGACAGTTATACGAGCAGTACTTC

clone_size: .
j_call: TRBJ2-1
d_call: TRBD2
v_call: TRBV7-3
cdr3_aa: CASSLNAVSGGYNEQFF
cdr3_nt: TGTGCCAGCAGCTTAAATGCAGTTAGCGGGGGGTACAATGAGCAGTTCTTC

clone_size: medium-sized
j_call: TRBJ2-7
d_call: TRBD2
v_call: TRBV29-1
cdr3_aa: CSVLAGGGYEQYF
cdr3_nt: TGCAGCGTCTTAGCGGGAGGGGGGTACGAGCAGTACTTC

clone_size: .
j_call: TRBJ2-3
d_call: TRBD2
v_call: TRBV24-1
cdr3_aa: CATSDQRLAGIGDTQYF
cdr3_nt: TGTGCCACCAGTGACCAACGACTAGCGGGGATAGGAGATACGCAGTATTTT

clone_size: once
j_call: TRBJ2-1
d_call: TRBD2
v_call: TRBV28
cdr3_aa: CASSSAGGPNNEQFF
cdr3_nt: TGTGCCAGCAGTTCAGCGGGAGGGCCAAACAATGAGCAGTTCTTC

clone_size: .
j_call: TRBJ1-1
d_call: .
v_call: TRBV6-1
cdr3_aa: CASSERGRAEAFF
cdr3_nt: TGTGCCAGCAGTGAAAGGGGGAGGGCTGAAGCTTTCTTT

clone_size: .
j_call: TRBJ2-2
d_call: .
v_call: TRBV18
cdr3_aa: CASSPTGSSGELFF
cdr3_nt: TGTGCCAGCTCACCAACGGGGAGTTCCGGGGAGCTGTTTTTT

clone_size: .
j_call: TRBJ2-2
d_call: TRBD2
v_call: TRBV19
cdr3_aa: CASSIKGLAGGPGTGELFF
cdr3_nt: TGTGCCAGTAGTATTAAGGGACTAGCGGGAGGGCCGGGCACCGGGGAGCTGTTTTTT

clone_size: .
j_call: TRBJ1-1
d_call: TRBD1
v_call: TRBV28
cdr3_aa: CASSWTGDGEAFF
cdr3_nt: TGTGCCAGCAGTTGGACAGGGGATGGTGAAGCTTTCTTT

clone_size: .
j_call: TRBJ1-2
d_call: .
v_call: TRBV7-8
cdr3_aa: CASSLAGGLNYGYTF
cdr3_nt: TGTGCCAGCAGCCTAGCCGGTGGTCTGAACTATGGCTACACCTTC